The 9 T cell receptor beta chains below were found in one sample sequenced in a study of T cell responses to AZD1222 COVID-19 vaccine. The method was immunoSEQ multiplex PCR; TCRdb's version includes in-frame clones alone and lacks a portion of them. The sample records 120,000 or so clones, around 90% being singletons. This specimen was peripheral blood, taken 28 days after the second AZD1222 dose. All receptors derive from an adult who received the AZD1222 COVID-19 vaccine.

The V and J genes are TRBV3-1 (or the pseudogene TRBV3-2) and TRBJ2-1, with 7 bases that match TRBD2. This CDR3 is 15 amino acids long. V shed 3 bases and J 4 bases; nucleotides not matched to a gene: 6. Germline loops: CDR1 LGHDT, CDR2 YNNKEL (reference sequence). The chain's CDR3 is CASSQEQLAYNEQFF. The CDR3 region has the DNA TGTGCCAGCAGCCAGGAACAACTAGCGTACAATGAGCAGTTCTTC.

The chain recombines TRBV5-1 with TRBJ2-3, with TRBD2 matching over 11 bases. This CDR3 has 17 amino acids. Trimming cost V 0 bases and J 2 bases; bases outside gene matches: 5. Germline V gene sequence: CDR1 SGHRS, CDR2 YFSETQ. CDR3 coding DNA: TGCGCCAGCAGCTTGGCTCTAGCGGGAGGACTCACAGATACGCAGTATTTT. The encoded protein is CASSLALAGGLTDTQYF.

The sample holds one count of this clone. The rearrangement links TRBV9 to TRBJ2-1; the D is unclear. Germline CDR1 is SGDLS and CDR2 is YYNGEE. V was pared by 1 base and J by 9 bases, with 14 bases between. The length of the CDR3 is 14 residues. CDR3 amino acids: CASSVLPDKAEQFF. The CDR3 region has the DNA TGTGCCAGCAGCGTACTACCTGATAAGGCTGAGCAGTTCTTC.

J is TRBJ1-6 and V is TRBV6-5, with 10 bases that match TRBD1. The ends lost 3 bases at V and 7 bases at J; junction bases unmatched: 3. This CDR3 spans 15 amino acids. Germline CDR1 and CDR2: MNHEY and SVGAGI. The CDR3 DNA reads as TGTGCCAGCAGTTATGTGGACAGGGGGAATTCACCCCTCCACTTT. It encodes CASSYVDRGNSPLHF.

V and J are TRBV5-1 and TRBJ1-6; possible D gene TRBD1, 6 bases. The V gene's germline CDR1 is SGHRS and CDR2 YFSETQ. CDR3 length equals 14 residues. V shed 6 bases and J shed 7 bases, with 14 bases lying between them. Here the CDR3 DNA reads TGCGCCAGCACCCACGGGGGGGGCAATTCACCCCTCCACTTT. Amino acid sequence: CASTHGGGNSPLHF.

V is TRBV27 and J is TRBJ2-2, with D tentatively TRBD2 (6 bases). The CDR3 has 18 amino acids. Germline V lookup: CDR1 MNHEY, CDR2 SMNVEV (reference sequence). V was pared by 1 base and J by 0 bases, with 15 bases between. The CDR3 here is CASSLFGGELTNTGELFF. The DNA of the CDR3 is TGTGCCAGCAGTTTATTTGGAGGGGAGCTGACGAACACCGGGGAGCTGTTTTTT.

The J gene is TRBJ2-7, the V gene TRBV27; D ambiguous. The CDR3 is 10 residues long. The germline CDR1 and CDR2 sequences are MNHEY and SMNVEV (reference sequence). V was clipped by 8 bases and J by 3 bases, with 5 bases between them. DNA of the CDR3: TGTGCCAGCGGAATCTACGAGCAGTACTTC. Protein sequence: CASGIYEQYF.

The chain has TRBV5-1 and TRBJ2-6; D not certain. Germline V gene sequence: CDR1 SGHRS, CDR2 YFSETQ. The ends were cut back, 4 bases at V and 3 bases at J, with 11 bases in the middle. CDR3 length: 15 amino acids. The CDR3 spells CASSRRPGGANVLTF. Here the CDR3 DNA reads TGCGCCAGCAGCCGCAGACCCGGTGGGGCCAACGTCCTGACTTTC.

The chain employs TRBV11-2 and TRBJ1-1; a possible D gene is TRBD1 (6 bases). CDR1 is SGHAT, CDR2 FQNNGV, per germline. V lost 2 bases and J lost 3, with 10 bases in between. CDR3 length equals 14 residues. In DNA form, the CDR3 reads TGTGCCAGCAGCTTAACGACAGGAGACACTGAAGCTTTCTTT. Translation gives CASSLTTGDTEAFF.